These 3 T cell receptor beta chains were sequenced from one sample in a study of Ad26.COV2.S vaccination and SARS-CoV-2 variants. Assay: immunoSEQ multiplex PCR; the TCRdb copy retains only in-frame clones and omits some. The table records over 450,000 clones, 80% to 90% of them present only once. This sample's treatment: over 15 received Ad26.COV2.S at low or high dose, single or two shots; 5 received placebo; per-sample allocation not given. Sampling was done on day 63 after the first vaccine or placebo injection. Sample: peripheral blood, taken in a trial of Ad26.COV2.S vaccine versus placebo. These TCRs come from a person aged 18 to 59 who received the Ad26.COV2.S COVID-19 vaccine or a placebo.

The chain recombines TRBV3-1 (or the pseudogene TRBV3-2) with TRBJ2-1; D may be TRBD1 (6 bases). The germline gives CDR1 LGHDT, CDR2 YNNKEL (reference sequence). Trimming left V 1 base short and J 10 bases short, with 17 bases between. The CDR3 totals 15 residues. CDR3 in amino acids: CASSQAYNRDTEQFF. The CDR3 DNA follows: TGTGCCAGCAGCCAAGCTTACAACCGGGACACCGAGCAGTTCTTC.

The V and J genes are TRBV28 and TRBJ1-1; the D is unclear. The CDR3 sequence is 12 residues long. Trimming left V 2 bases short and J 7 bases short, with 8 bases between. From germline, CDR1 is MDHEN and CDR2 SYDVKM. The CDR3 DNA is TGTGCCAGCAGTTTACGGACCGGTGAAGCTTTCTTT. It translates to CASSLRTGEAFF.

The V call is TRBV11-2, the J call TRBJ2-7, with D uncertain. The germline CDR1 and CDR2 sequences are SGHAT and FQNNGV. Trimming removed 2 bases at V and 3 bases at J, with 14 bases between. The CDR3 sequence is 15 residues long. The CDR3 DNA reads TGTGCCAGCAGCTTAAATTGGGCAGACGTCTACGAGCAGTACTTC. It is translated as CASSLNWADVYEQYF.